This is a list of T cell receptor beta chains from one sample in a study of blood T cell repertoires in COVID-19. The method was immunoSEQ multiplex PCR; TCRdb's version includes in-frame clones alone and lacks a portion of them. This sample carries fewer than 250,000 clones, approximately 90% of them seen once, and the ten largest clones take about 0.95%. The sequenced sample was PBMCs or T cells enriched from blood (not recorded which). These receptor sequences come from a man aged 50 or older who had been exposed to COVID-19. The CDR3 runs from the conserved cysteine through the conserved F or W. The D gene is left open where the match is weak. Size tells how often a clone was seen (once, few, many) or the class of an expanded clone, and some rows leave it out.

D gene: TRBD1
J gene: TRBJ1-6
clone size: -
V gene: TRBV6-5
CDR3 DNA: TGTGCCAGCAGGAAGACAGGGCGGAATTCACCCCTCCACTTT
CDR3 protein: CASRKTGRNSPLHF

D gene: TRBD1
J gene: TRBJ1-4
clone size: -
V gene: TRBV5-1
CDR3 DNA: TGCGCCAGCAGACCACAGGGGGCGTCTAATGAAAAACTGTTTTTT
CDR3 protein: CASRPQGASNEKLFF

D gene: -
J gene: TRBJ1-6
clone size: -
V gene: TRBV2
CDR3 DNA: TGTGCCAGCAGTGTGGCTGGTATCGGGGATTCACCCCTCCACTTT
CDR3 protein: CASSVAGIGDSPLHF

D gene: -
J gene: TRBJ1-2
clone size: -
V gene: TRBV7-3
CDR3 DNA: TGTGCCAGCAGCTCAATGAATGCAGGGATCGGGGGCTACACCTTC
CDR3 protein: CASSSMNAGIGGYTF

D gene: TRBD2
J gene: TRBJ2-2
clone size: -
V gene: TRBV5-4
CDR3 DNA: TGTGCCAGCAGCTTATCGGGCAGGGAGGGAACCGGGGAGCTGTTTTTT
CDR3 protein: CASSLSGREGTGELFF

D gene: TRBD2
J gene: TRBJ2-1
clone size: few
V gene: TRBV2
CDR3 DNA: TGTGCCAGCAGGAGGCACCTCGGGACTAGCGGGGGGGCCTACAATGAGCAGTTCTTC
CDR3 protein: CASRRHLGTSGGAYNEQFF

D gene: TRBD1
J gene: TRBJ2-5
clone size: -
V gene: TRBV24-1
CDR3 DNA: TGTGCCACCAGTGACGTACAGGGGTTCGGGGAGACCCAGTACTTC
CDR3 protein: CATSDVQGFGETQYF

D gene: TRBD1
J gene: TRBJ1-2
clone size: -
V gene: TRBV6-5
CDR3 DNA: TGTGCCAGCAGTTACTCAGCGTACAGGGGGAATGGCTACACCTTC
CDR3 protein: CASSYSAYRGNGYTF

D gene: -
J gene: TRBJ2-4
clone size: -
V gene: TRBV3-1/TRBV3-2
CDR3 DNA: TGTGCCAGCAGCCACCGGACGTCGGGGAACATTCAGTACTTC
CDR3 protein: CASSHRTSGNIQYF

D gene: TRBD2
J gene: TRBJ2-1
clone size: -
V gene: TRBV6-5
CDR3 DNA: TGTGCCAGCAAAGCGGGGGGGTTTCTGTTCTTC
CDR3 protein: CASKAGGFLFF

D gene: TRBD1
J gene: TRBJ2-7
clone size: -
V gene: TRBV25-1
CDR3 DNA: TGTGCCAGCAGCAGGGGGCGATTCGGGCAGTACTTC
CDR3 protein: CASSRGRFGQYF

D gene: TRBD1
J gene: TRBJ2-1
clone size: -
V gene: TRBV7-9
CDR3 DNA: TGTGCCAGCAGCTTAGCTGGGACAAGGGGGCGGGTTTCCTACAATGAGCAGTTCTTC
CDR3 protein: CASSLAGTRGRVSYNEQFF

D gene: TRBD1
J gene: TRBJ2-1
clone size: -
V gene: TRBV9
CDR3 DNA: TGTGCCAGCAGCGTAAGGCCTCGACCGGGACAGGGGGCCTACAATGAGCAGTTCTTC
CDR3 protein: CASSVRPRPGQGAYNEQFF

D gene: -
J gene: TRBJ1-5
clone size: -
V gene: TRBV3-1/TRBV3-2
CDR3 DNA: TGTGCCAGCAGCCATAAGGTACTAAGGCAGCCCCAGCATTTT
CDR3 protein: CASSHKVLRQPQHF

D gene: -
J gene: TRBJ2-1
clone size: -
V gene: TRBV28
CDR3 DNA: TGTGCCAGCAGCCCCGGGGTGGGGACACCCGGCTACAATGAGCAGTTCTTC
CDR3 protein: CASSPGVGTPGYNEQFF

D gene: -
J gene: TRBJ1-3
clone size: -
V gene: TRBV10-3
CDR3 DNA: TGTGCCATCAGCTATACTGGAAACACCATATATTTT
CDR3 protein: CAISYTGNTIYF

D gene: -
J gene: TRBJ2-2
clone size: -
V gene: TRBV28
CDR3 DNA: TGTGCCAGCAGTTTTACAGGATACAACACCGGGGAGCTGTTTTTT
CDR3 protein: CASSFTGYNTGELFF

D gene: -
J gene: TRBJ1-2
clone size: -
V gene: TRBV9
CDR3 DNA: TGTGCCAGCAGCCCAATGGCTACCGGGGGCTACACCTTC
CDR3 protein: CASSPMATGGYTF

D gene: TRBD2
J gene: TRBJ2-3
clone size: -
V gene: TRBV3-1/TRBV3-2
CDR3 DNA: TGTGCCAGCAGCCATATGGGCGGGGGGGGCACAGATACGCAGTATTTT
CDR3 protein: CASSHMGGGGTDTQYF

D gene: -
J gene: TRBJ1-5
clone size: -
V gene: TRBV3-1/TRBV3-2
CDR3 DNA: TGTGCCAGCAGCCAAGATCCCGGGGGGCCCCAGCATTTT
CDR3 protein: CASSQDPGGPQHF

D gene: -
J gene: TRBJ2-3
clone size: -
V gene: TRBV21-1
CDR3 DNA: TGTGCCAGCAACACGGACAGGACTAGCACAGATACGCAGTATTTT
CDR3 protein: CASNTDRTSTDTQYF

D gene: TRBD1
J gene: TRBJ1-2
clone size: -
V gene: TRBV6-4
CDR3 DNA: TGTGCCAGCAGGGACCTTACAGGGGCGTCTGGCTACACCTTC
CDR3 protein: CASRDLTGASGYTF

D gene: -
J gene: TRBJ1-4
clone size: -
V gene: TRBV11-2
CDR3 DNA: TGTGCCAGCAGCCACCCCCGGGACATAGGAGAAAAACTGTTTTTT
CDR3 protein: CASSHPRDIGEKLFF

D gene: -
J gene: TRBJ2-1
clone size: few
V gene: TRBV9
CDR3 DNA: TGTGCCAGCAGCGTAGAGAGGGCCTACAATGAGCAGTTCTTC
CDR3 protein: CASSVERAYNEQFF

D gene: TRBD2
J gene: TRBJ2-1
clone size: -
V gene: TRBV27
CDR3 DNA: TGTGCCAGCACCCAGGACTGGCGGGGGTGGAATGAGCAGTTCTTC
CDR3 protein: CASTQDWRGWNEQFF

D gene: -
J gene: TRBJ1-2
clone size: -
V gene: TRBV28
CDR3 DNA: TGTGCCAGCAGTCCGTTCACGGGACAACTTACTAACTATGGCTACACCTTC
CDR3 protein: CASSPFTGQLTNYGYTF

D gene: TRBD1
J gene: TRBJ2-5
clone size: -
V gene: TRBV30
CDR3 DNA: TGTGCCTGGAGTGCAGGGGGTAAGACCCAGTACTTC
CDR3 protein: CAWSAGGKTQYF